This TCR beta chain was recorded in a study of a mutant IDH1 vaccine in newly diagnosed glioma. The protocol was immunoSEQ multiplex PCR, while the TCRdb copy is restricted to in-frame clones and leaves out a portion. This repertoire shows approximately 60,000 clones, under 85% found once; its top ten account for 4.7%. Specified time point: week 35, safety follow-up. The content of each vaccine dose was 300 ug of mutant IDH1 20-mer peptide, and topical imiquimod accompanied it. Eight vaccinations reached patients in weeks 1, 3, 5, 7, 11, 15, 19 and 23. New WHO grade 3 or 4 IDH1-mutant, ATRX-lost astrocytomas were present in all donors. On this clone: Its antigen is undetermined.

The receptor's source is a man in his fifties with glioma. The source material was PBMCs, sampled from a glioma patient whose treatment included an IDH1 peptide vaccine.

The chain's CDR3 is CASSPTLAGESYEQYF. CDR3 nucleotides: TGTGCCAGCTCACCAACTTTAGCGGGGGAGTCCTACGAGCAGTACTTC. The V gene is TRBV18, the J gene TRBJ2-7, with 9 bases aligning to TRBD2. Trimming took 2 bases from V and 1 from J; bases not matched to a gene: 6. Germline assignment: CDR1 KGHSH and CDR2 LQKENI. The CDR3 consists of 16 residues.